This T cell receptor beta chain was profiled in a study of blood T cells in healthy people across ages. This CDR3 spans 15 amino acids. Unmatched junction bases numbered 2, after V lost 2 bases and J lost 1 base. This clonotype occurred a few times. PCR was performed a second time for about 7 to 12 cycles using a sample-barcoded 5' primer and a J-beta primer mix. TCRdb analysed the 5' RACE reads with MiXCR anew, one entry per CDR3 protein. The data show under 2,000,000 distinct CDR3 sequences, about 49% seen once. The chain uses TRBV12-3 or TRBV12-4 and TRBJ2-3, with TRBD2 identical over 8 bases. The clonotype originates from a woman aged 35 to 49 in good health. The specimen was blood. The CDR3 region is CASSLKLAGTDTQYF. The DNA of the CDR3 is TGTGCCAGCAGTTTAAAACTAGCGGGCACAGATACGCAGTATTTT.